These 22 T cell receptor beta chains were sequenced from one sample in a study of CD8+CD57+ T cells in acquired aplastic anemia. The use of genomic DNA as template underpinned the TCR beta VDJ and CDR3 profiling. TCRdb redid the calling of the reads with MiXCR, one entry per CDR3 protein. The table includes roughly 420,000 distinct CDR3 sequences, approximately 70% detected once. The sequencing sample was made of sorted CD4+, CD8+, or CD8+CD57+ T cells (not recorded which) from PBMCs. Receptors were obtained from a human donor in good health, serving as a control.

With respect to this clonotype: The conserved final phenylalanine or tryptophan is absent from the CDR3, which likely points to a read error. The limits of the CDR3 on the DNA are not certain, so only TCRdb's listed CDR3 is given. The chain is built from TRBV7-9 and TRBJ1-2. Germline CDR1 is SEHNR and CDR2 is FQNEAQ (reference sequence). From its first to its last residue, the CDR3 has 13 amino acids. CDR3 region: CASSLGGSSGNTI.

The V and J genes are TRBV7-9 and TRBJ1-2; tentative D call: TRBD1 (5 bases). Germline V CDR1 and CDR2: SEHNR, FQNEAQ (reference sequence). V dropped 1 base and J dropped 3 bases, with 15 bases sitting between them. There are 16 residues in the CDR3. CDR3 sequence: CASSLGLELGHYGYTF. CDR3 coding DNA: TGTGCCAGCAGCTTAGGTCTGGAATTGGGACACTATGGCTACACCTTC.

Notes on this clonotype: Its ends do not fully match the called genes, so a read error is possible. The chain recombines TRBV7-7 with TRBJ1-1; D unclear. Germline CDR1 reads SSHAT; CDR2 reads FNYEAQ (reference sequence). This CDR3 has 11 residues. CDR3 in amino acids: CASSLGRRLNF. CDR3 DNA: TGTGCTAGCAGCTTAGGGAGGCGGTTGAACTTT.

The rearrangement uses TRBV7-2 and TRBJ1-6; no firm D call. This CDR3 contains 15 residues. Trimming shortened V by 5 bases and J by 17 bases, and 25 bases separated the two germline ends. Germline CDR1 is SGHTA and CDR2 is FQGNSA. The CDR3 coding sequence is TGTGCCAGCAGCGACGACTCCAGTGGGAATGAGCCGTTCCACTTT. Translation gives CASSDDSSGNEPFHF.

The V call is TRBV20-1, the J call TRBJ1-2; D may be TRBD1 (5 bases). The CDR3 runs to 11 residues. Trimming removed 7 bases at V and 11 bases at J, with 17 bases between. Germline V CDR1 and CDR2: DFQATT, SNEGSKA (reference sequence). The CDR3 nucleotides read TGCAGTGTCATTAGCGGGGCACGGTACACCTTC. Its protein is CSVISGARYTF.

Comment on this clonotype: This may arise from a read error, as a much more abundant clone is one base away. This chain joins TRBV9 and TRBJ2-2; the match to TRBD1 covers 7 bases. With V trimmed by 4 bases and J by 4 bases, 4 bases remained unmatched. This CDR3 is 14 amino acids long. Germline CDR1 reads SGDLS; CDR2 reads YYNGEE. The CDR3 DNA reads TGTGCCAGCAGCCGGGACAGCTGCACCGGGGAGCTGTTTTTT. As protein: CASSRDSCTGELFF.

As to this clonotype: A much bigger clone sits one base away, suggesting this may be a read error. The J gene is TRBJ2-7, the V gene TRBV2, with D tentatively TRBD1 or TRBD2 (5 bases each). Germline V lookup: CDR1 SNHLY, CDR2 FYNNEI. The CDR3 spans 15 residues. The CDR3 nucleotides are TGTGCCAGCAGCCGGCAGGGTGGTGTCACCGGGGAGCTGTACTTC. Its protein is CASSRQGGVTGELYF.

The rearrangement joins TRBV7-9 to TRBJ2-2, with D perhaps TRBD2 (6 bases). Germline V gene sequence: CDR1 SEHNR, CDR2 FQNEAQ (reference sequence). The CDR3 covers 15 residues. V was cut by 3 bases and J by 13 bases, with 21 bases left in between. CDR3 nucleotides: TGTGCCAGCAGCTTGGAGGGTGGTGGCACCCGGGTGCTGTTTTTT. Protein sequence: CASSLEGGGTRVLFF.

Notes on this clonotype: The junction differs from germline at one of its ends, possibly a read error. The chain links TRBV20-1 to TRBJ2-3; D not certain. CDR1 is DFQATT and CDR2 is SNEGSKA in the germline V gene (reference sequence). This CDR3 contains 11 residues. CDR3 nucleotides: TGCAGTGCTAGATTCGAGTCTGGAAACGTCTTT. As protein: CSARFESGNVF.

For this clonotype: Because the CDR3 is missing its conserved closing phenylalanine or tryptophan, this is likely a read error. No DNA is shown, since the ends of the CDR3 on it are uncertain; the CDR3 is the one TCRdb lists. J is TRBJ1-6 and V is TRBV2. Germline V gene data show CDR1 as SNHLY and CDR2 as FYNNEI. Inclusive of both ends, the CDR3 amounts to 13 amino acids. The CDR3 reads CASKTESTPHLGP.

The V call is TRBV5-4, the J call TRBJ2-1, with D perhaps TRBD1 or TRBD2 (5 bases each). The CDR3 has 18 amino acids. Trimming took off 2 bases at V and 0 bases at J, with 18 bases between the two ends. In germline, CDR1 is SGHNT, CDR2 YYREEE (reference sequence). CDR3 sequence (DNA): TGTGCCAGCAGCTTAGACCCTGGGACGTCTCGCTCCTACAATGAGCAGTTCTTC. Translation: CASSLDPGTSRSYNEQFF.

Comments on this clonotype: The CDR3 end shows no conserved phenylalanine or tryptophan, and so a read error is likely. Because the CDR3's place on the DNA is in doubt, the DNA is left out and the CDR3 is given as listed by TCRdb. This sequence joins TRBV7-9 and TRBJ1-1. The CDR3 contains 13 residues when both ends are counted. The germline gives CDR1 SEHNR, CDR2 FQNEAQ (reference sequence). The CDR3 loop is CASSVREKTEGID.

To note about this clonotype: The junction and the germline gene differ at one end; a read error may be behind it. The CDR3 bases are TGTGCCAGCAGCTTGTTAGGCGGTCAGCCCCAAGATTTTTTT. Encoded protein: CASSLLGGQPQDFF. The chain is built from TRBV7-9 and TRBJ1-1, with D unresolved. The CDR3 length is 14 residues. Germline V gene sequence: CDR1 SEHNR, CDR2 FQNEAQ (reference sequence).

The chain joins TRBV7-9 to TRBJ2-5; 7 bases match TRBD2. Germline V gene lookup returns CDR1 SEHNR and CDR2 FQNEAQ (reference sequence). This CDR3 is 14 amino acids long. The J segment lost 7 bases and the V segment lost 5 bases, leaving 10 bases of the junction unmatched. The CDR3 reads CASSPSDSGGTQYF. CDR3 DNA sequence: TGTGCCAGCAGCCCCTCCGATTCGGGGGGGACCCAGTACTTC.

About this clonotype itself: One end of the junction is discordant with germline, which a read error may explain. V gene TRBV7-2 combines with J gene TRBJ2-5; 8 positions match TRBD1. This CDR3 has 14 residues. The V gene's germline CDR1 is SGHTA and CDR2 FQGNSA. The CDR3: CASSLPQGAGTESF. In nucleotides, the CDR3 is TGTGCCAGCAGCTTACCCCAGGGGGCTGGGACCGAGTCCTTC.

At least ten counts were recorded for this clonotype. CDR3 residues: CASSGQGGAEAFF. CDR3 sequence (DNA): TGTGCCAGCTCAGGCCAGGGGGGCGCTGAAGCTTTCTTT. The chain is built from TRBV18 and TRBJ1-1; 7 bases are a match to TRBD1. This CDR3 has 13 amino acids. With V trimmed by 5 bases and J by 6 bases, 6 bases remained unmatched. Germline V gene data show CDR1 as KGHSH and CDR2 as LQKENI.

This CDR3 reads CSADRQYF. In nucleotides, the CDR3 is TGCAGTGCGGATAGACAGTATTTT. V is TRBV20-1 and J is TRBJ2-3, with no clear D. The ends were cut back, 6 bases at V and 12 bases at J, with 7 bases in the middle. CDR1 DFQATT and CDR2 SNEGSKA come from the germline V gene (reference sequence). The CDR3 runs 8 residues.

In this sample, this clonotype turned up many times. J is TRBJ2-1 and V is TRBV7-2; TRBD2 aligns across 10 bases. After removal of 4 bases from V and 2 bases from J, the junction contained 5 bases not matched to a gene. The germline CDR1 and CDR2 sequences are SGHTA and FQGNSA. This CDR3 comprises 16 residues. The chain's CDR3 is CASSSRTSGAYNEQFF. Written as DNA, the CDR3 is TGTGCCAGCAGCTCGCGGACTAGCGGTGCCTACAATGAGCAGTTCTTC.

This clonotype was seen many times. The V gene is TRBV20-1, the J gene TRBJ1-3, with 10 bases identical to TRBD1. Germline V lookup: CDR1 DFQATT, CDR2 SNEGSKA (reference sequence). The CDR3 contains 19 residues. J was trimmed by 0 bases and V by 3 bases; bases with no gene match: 14. The CDR3 spells CSASPRTGGEISSGNTIYF. The CDR3 region has the DNA TGCAGTGCTAGCCCTAGGACAGGGGGGGAAATTAGCTCTGGAAACACCATATATTTT.

This clonotype was found many times. The chain combines TRBV6-2 or TRBV6-3 with TRBJ1-5; TRBD1 agrees at 8 bases. Germline V gives CDR1 MNHEY, CDR2 SVGEGT. The length of the CDR3 is 15 residues. Trimming took 2 bases from V and 7 from J; bases not matched to a gene: 7. CDR3 sequence reads: CASSYADRGAQPQHF. The CDR3 nucleotides are TGTGCCAGCAGTTACGCTGACAGGGGAGCACAGCCCCAGCATTTT.

CDR3 sequence (DNA): TGCGCCAGCAGCTGCGACGGTCCCGGGGAGTACTTC. It yields the protein CASSCDGPGEYF. This chain uses TRBV5-1 with TRBJ2-7; D possibly corresponds to TRBD2 (5 bases). Trimming cost V 3 bases and J 11 bases, with 15 bases left between them. CDR1 is SGHRS and CDR2 is YFSETQ in the germline V gene. This CDR3 contains 12 residues. Variable domain in full (rest from reference TRBV5-1 and TRBJ2-7): KAGVTQTPRYLIKTRGQQVTLSCSPISGHRSVSWYQQTPGQGLQFLFEYFSETQRNKGNFPGRFSGRQFSNSRSEMNVSTLELGDSALYLCASSCDGPGEYFGPGTRLTVT.

The chain is built from TRBV9 and TRBJ1-6; 10 positions match TRBD1. The CDR3 runs 14 residues. The V gene end was trimmed by 5 bases and the J gene end by 9 bases; junction bases not matched to a gene: 5. CDR1 SGDLS and CDR2 YYNGEE come from the germline V gene. The CDR3 region has the DNA TGTGCCAGCAGTGAACGGACAGGGGGTTCACCCCTCCACTTT. It translates to CASSERTGGSPLHF.